This section outlines one T cell receptor (beta chain) sequence together with its context. CDR3 regions were amplified by Arm-PCR using iRepertoire HTBI primers to build TCR beta libraries. TCRdb re-called the multiplex PCR reads with MiXCR, one entry per CDR3 protein. There are 380,000 or so distinct CDR3 sequences in the sample; roughly 17% occur only once, and around 20% lies in the top ten. This sample is part of a study of regulatory T cells in long-lasting Graves disease. Time point reported: newly diagnosed GD, antithyroid drugs for less than 3 months. Following extraction of RNA from PBMCs, that RNA was used to make the TCR library. The V gene lost 11 bases and the J gene lost 2 bases, with 26 bases spanning the gap. The CDR3 totals 17 residues. Germline V gene sequence: CDR1 ENHRY, CDR2 SYGVKD. The sample also formed part of further work on T cells in Graves' hyperthyroidism and ophthalmopathy.

The specimen comprised peripheral blood mononuclear cells (PBMCs), sampled at new diagnosis, from a patient treated with antithyroid drugs. The V call is TRBV10-3, the J call TRBJ2-3; D is tentatively TRBD1 or TRBD2 (5 bases each). The TCR sequence derives from a woman younger than 30 with Graves disease. The CDR3 DNA is TGTGCCTCCCTACCCGAAGCCGGGACGAAGAACACAGATACGCAGTATTTT. Amino acids: CASLPEAGTKNTDTQYF.